The following is a TCR beta chain sequence with its context. Its antigen is not yet known. No qualities accompany the bases; no much larger clone lies one base away. Library construction relied on PCR. Sequencing was carried out with an Illumina HiSeq 2500. Molecular barcoding was employed in the preparation of TCR libraries, with unique molecular identifiers being used to normalize TCRbeta repertoire quantification. The raw public reads went through TCRdb reprocessing: fastp at Q25, MiXCR clone calling, in-frame beta chains kept. Duplicate CDR3 protein sequences are folded into a single record with the most common DNA and genes. In this sample the table shows about 250,000 distinct CDR3 sequences, more than 20% of which occur a single time. The ten largest account for about 5% of the sample. The germline V gene provides CDR1 MGHRA and CDR2 YSYEKL. The CDR3 runs 13 residues from the cysteine to the phenylalanine. The only DNA kept is the CDR3, 39 bases in frame from the first base. At the junction V is shortened by 3 bases and J by 6 bases, with 11 bases in between.

The data were obtained in a study of T-cell reconstitution after alpha-beta-depleted transplantation in children (dated by TCRdb to 2016 to 2018). About the investigation overall: The study quantitatively tracked T-cell immune reconstitution after TCRalphabeta/CD19-depleted allogeneic hematopoietic cell transplantation in children using TCR repertoire profiling. Overall study outcomes, separate from this receptor: In some patients, the high TCRbeta diversity seen at day 60 was put down to recipient T cells and intrathymic progenitors that had survived conditioning. Over subsequent months, a decline in hyperexpanded clone frequencies was noted, and after one year, T-cell counts and TCRbeta diversity were mostly ascribed to newly produced T cells. Apparently early alphabetaT-cell count recovery about two months after transplant reportedly relied on only several hundred rapidly expanded clones derived from non-depleted graft cells.

The sample's treatment or condition label, in plain terms: allogeneic hematopoietic cell transplantation with graft depleted of TCRalphabeta T cells and CD19 B cells. Transplant recipients were children who received TCRalphabeta/CD19-depleted allogeneic hematopoietic cell grafts. The receptor comes from a female patient aged 2 to 10 who had a stem cell transplant for congenital amegakaryocytic thrombocytopenia, so the T cells may come from the graft donor. The V gene is TRBV4-1 and the J gene is TRBJ1-1, with the D gene too uncertain to name. Material: PBMCs, mostly from graft donor cells, obtained 360 days after TCRalphabeta/CD19-depleted stem cell transplant. The CDR3 amino acid sequence is: CASSHETFSEAFF. The sequenced DNA: TGCGCCAGCAGCCACGAGACATTCTCTGAAGCTTTCTTT.